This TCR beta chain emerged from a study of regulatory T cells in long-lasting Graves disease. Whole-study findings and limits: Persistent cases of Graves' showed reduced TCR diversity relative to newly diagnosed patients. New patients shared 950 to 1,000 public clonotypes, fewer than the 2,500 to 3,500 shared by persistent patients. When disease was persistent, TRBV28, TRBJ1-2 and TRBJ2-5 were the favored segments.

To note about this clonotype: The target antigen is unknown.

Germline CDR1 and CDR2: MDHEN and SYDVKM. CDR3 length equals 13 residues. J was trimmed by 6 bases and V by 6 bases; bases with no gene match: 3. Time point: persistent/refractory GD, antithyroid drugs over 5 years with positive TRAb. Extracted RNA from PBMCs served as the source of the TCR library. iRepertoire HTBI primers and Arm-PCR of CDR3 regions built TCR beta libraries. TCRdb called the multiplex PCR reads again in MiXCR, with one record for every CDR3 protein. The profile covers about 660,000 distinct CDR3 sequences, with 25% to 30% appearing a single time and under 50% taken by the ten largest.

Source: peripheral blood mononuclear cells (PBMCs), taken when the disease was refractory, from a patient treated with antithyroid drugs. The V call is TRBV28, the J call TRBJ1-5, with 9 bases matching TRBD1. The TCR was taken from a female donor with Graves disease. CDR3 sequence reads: CASSGQGRQPQHF. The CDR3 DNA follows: TGTGCCAGCAGCGGACAGGGGCGTCAGCCCCAGCATTTT.